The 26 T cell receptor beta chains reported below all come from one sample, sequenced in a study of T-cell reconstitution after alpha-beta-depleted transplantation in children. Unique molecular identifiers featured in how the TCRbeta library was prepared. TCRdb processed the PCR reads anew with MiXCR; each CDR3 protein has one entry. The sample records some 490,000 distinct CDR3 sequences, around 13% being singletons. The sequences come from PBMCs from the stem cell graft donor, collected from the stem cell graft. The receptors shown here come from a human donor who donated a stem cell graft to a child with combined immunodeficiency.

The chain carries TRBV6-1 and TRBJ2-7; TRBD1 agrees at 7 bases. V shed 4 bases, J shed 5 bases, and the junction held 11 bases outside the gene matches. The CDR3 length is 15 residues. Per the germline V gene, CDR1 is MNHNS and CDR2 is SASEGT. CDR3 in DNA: TGTGCCAGCAGTGTTAGACAGGGCGGCCGAGACGAGCAGTACTTC. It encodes CASSVRQGGRDEQYF.

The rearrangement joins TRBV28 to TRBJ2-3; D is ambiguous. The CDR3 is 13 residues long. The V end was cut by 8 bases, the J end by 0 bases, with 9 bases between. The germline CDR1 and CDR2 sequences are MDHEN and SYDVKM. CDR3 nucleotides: TGTGCCAGCCGGACCCGGAGCACAGATACGCAGTATTTT. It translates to CASRTRSTDTQYF.

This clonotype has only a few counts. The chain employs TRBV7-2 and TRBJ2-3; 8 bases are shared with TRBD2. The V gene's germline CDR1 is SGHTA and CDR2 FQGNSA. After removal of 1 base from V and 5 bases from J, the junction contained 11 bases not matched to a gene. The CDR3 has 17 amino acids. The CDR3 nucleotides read TGTGCCAGCAGCTTAGTTGTCGGGAGGGCCGCCGGAGATACGCAGTATTTT. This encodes CASSLVVGRAAGDTQYF.

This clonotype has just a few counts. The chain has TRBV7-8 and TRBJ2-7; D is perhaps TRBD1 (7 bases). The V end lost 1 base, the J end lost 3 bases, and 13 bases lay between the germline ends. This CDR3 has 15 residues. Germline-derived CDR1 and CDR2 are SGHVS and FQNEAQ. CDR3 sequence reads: CASSLGQGGGYEQYF. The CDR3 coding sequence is TGTGCCAGCAGCTTAGGACAGGGAGGTGGCTACGAGCAGTACTTC.

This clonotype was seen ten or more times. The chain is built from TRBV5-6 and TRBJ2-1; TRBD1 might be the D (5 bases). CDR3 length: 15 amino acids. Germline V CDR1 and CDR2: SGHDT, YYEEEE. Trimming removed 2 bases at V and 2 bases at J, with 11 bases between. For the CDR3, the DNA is TGTGCCAGCAGCTTTGAAGGGGCGCCCTACAATGAGCAGTTCTTC. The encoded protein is CASSFEGAPYNEQFF.

CDR3 nucleotides: TGTGCCAGCAGCTTAGAGGGAACAATGGACGAGACCCAGTACTTC. Translating it yields CASSLEGTMDETQYF. This sequence joins TRBV7-8 and TRBJ2-5; D unresolved. The CDR3 is 15 amino acids. Germline loops: CDR1 SGHVS, CDR2 FQNEAQ. The V gene lost 1 base and the J gene lost 5 bases, with 14 bases spanning the gap.

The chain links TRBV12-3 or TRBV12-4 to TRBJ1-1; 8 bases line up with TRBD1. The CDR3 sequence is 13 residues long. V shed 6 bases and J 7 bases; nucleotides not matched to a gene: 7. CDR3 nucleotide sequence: TGTGCCAGCAGACCTACAGGGGGAGGTGAAGCTTTCTTT. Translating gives CASRPTGGGEAFF.

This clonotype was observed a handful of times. CDR3 coding DNA: TGTGCCAGTAGTATCTCCGGCGGCGGTAATTCCTACGAGCAGTACTTC. Amino acid sequence: CASSISGGGNSYEQYF. The rearrangement links TRBV19 to TRBJ2-7; D ambiguous. V dropped 3 bases and J dropped 1 base, with 16 bases sitting between them. The CDR3 is 16 amino acids. Germline CDR1 is LNHDA and CDR2 is SQIVND (reference sequence). Combining the CDR3 with reference TRBV19 and TRBJ2-7 gives the whole variable domain DGGITQSPKYLFRKEGQNVTLSCEQNLNHDAMYWYRQDPGQGLRLIYYSQIVNDFQKGDIAEGYSVSREKKESFPLTVTSAQKNPTAFYLCASSISGGGNSYEQYFGPGTRLTVT.

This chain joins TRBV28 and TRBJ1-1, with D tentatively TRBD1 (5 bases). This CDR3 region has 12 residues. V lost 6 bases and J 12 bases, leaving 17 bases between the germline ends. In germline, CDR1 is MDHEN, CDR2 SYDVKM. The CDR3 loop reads CASSPRWGVTFF. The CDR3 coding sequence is TGTGCCAGCAGCCCCCGATGGGGGGTAACTTTCTTT.

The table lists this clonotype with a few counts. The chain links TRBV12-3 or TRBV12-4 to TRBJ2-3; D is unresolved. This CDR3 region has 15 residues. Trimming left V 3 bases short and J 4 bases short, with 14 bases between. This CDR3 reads CASSLRPHPPDTQYF. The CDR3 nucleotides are TGTGCCAGCAGTTTGAGGCCCCATCCCCCAGATACGCAGTATTTT.

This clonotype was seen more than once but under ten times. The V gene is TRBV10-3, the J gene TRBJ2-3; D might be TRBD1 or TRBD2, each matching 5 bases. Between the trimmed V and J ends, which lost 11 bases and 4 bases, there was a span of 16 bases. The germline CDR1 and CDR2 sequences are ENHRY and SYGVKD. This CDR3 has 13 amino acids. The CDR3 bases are TGTGCCTCCTCCGAGGGGTCCCCAGATACGCAGTATTTT. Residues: CASSEGSPDTQYF.

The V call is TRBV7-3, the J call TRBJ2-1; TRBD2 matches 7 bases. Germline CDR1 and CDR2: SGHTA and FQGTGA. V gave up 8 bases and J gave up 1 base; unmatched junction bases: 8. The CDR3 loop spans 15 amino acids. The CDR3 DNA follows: TGTGCCAGCTCAGCTAGCGGAGTTTCCTACAATGAGCAGTTCTTC. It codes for CASSASGVSYNEQFF.

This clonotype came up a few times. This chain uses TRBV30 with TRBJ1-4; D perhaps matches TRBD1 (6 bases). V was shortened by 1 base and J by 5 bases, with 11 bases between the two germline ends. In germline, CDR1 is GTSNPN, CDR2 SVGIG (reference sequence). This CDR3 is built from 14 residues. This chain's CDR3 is CAWSEGGLNEKLFF. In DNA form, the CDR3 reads TGTGCCTGGAGTGAAGGGGGACTAAATGAAAAACTGTTTTTT.

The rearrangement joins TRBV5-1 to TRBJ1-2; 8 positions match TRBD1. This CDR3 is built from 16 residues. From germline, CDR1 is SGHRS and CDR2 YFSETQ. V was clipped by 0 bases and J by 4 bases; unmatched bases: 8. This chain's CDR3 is CASSLAGDRGAYGYTF. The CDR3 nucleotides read TGCGCCAGCAGCTTGGCCGGTGACAGGGGAGCCTATGGCTACACCTTC.

CDR3 DNA: TGTGCCAGCAGTTTGGGCCCTAGCGACCAATCTGCTGAGCAGTTCTTC. Its protein is CASSLGPSDQSAEQFF. The chain carries TRBV12-3 or TRBV12-4 and TRBJ2-1; the D gene is possibly TRBD2 (6 bases). The CDR3 runs to 16 residues. Trimming removed 3 bases from V and 9 bases from J, with 21 bases in between.

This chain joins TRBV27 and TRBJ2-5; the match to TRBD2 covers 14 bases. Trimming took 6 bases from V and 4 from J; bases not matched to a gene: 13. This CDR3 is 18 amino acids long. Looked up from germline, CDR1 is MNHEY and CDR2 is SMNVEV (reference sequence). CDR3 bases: TGTGCCAGCAGCCACTCGGGACTAGCGGGGGACCACACAGAGACCCAGTACTTC. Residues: CASSHSGLAGDHTETQYF.

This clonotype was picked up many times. In nucleotides, the CDR3 is TGTGCCATCAGTGAGGTAGGGGCAGCGACCTACAATGAGCAGTTCTTC. Encoded protein: CAISEVGAATYNEQFF. The chain has TRBV10-3 and TRBJ2-1; TRBD1 might be the D (5 bases). CDR3 length equals 16 residues. Deletions cut 2 bases from V and 2 bases from J, with 13 bases between. Per germline, CDR1 ENHRY and CDR2 SYGVKD.

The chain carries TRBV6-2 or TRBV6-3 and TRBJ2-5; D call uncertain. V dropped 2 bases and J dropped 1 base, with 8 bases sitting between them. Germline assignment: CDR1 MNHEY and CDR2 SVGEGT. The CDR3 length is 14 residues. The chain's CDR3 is CASSYSLVQETQYF. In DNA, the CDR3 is TGTGCCAGCAGTTACAGCTTAGTCCAAGAGACCCAGTACTTC.

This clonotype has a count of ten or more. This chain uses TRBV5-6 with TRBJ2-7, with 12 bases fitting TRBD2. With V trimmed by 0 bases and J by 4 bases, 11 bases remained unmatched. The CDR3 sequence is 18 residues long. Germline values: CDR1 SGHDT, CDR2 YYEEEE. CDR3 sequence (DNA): TGTGCCAGCAGCTTGGGGCTAGCGGGAGGGCCTCGGCTGTACGAGCAGTACTTC. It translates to CASSLGLAGGPRLYEQYF. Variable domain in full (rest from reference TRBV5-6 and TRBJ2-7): DAGVTQSPTHLIKTRGQQVTLRCSPKSGHDTVSWYQQALGQGPQFIFQYYEEEERQRGNFPDRFSGHQFPNYSSELNVNALLLGDSALYLCASSLGLAGGPRLYEQYFGPGTRLTVT.

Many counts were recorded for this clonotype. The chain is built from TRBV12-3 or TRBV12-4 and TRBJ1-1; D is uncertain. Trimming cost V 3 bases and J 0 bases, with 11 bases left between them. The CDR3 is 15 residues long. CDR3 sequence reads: CASSFWGSMNTEAFF. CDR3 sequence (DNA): TGTGCCAGCAGTTTTTGGGGAAGCATGAACACTGAAGCTTTCTTT.

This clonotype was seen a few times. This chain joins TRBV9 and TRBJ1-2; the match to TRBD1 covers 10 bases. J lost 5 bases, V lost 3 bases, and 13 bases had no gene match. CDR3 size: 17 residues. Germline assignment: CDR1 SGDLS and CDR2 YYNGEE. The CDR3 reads CASSATHGQGGFYGYTF. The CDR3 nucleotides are TGTGCCAGCAGCGCCACCCACGGACAGGGGGGATTTTATGGCTACACCTTC.

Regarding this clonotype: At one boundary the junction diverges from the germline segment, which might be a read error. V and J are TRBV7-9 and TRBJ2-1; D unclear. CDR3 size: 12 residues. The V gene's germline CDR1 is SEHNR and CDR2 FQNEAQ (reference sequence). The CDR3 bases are TGTGTCAGCAGCCCCATTTACAATGAGCAGTTCTTC. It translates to CVSSPIYNEQFF.

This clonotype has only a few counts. CDR3 region: CASSVAGLADEQFF. The CDR3 DNA sequence: TGTGCCAGCAGCGTAGCGGGACTAGCGGATGAGCAGTTCTTC. The V gene is TRBV9, the J gene TRBJ2-1; 11 nucleotides match TRBD2. Per germline, CDR1 SGDLS and CDR2 YYNGEE. The trim removed 0 bases at V and 8 bases at J, leaving 1 base unmatched. This CDR3 is 14 amino acids long.

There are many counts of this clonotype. DNA of the CDR3: TGTGCCAGCTCACCACCTGTGACTAGCGGGACAGATACGCAGTATTTT. This sequence encodes CASSPPVTSGTDTQYF. The chain is built from TRBV18 and TRBJ2-3, with 10 bases fitting TRBD2. Germline CDR1 is KGHSH and CDR2 is LQKENI. The ends lost 0 bases at V and 3 bases at J; junction bases unmatched: 3. This CDR3 region has 16 residues.

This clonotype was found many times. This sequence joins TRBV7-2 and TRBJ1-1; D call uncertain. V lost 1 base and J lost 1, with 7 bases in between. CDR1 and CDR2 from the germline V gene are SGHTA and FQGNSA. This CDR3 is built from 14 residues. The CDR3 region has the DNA TGTGCCAGCAGCTTAGGAGGACCGAACACTGAAGCTTTCTTT. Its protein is CASSLGGPNTEAFF.

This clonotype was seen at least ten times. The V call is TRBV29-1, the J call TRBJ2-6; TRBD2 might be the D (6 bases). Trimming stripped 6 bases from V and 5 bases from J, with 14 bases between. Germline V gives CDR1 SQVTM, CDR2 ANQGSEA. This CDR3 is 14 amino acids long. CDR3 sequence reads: CSVGDLARANVLTF. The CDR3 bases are TGCAGCGTCGGGGACTTAGCTAGGGCCAACGTCCTGACTTTC.